The 14 T cell receptor beta chains reported below all come from one sample, sequenced in a study of low-dose radiotherapy and immunotherapy resistance in tumors (dated by TCRdb to the early 2020s). The sample's time point, from its label and the paper: before trial treatment. The data were produced on an Illumina MiniSeq. TCRs were amplified for 15 to 20 PCR cycles with Phusion, using a constant-region primer paired with the adapter attached to the V primers. The public reads were quality trimmed at Q25 with fastp and then assembled into clones with MiXCR by TCRdb, keeping productive beta chains. Rows matching on CDR3 protein sequence are summarized as one entry with the most common DNA and genes. In this sample the table shows roughly 46,000 distinct CDR3 sequences, approximately 10% of which occur a single time. Jointly, the top ten make up roughly 6.4% of the sample. The material sequenced was PBMCs, taken before treatment. These receptors were obtained from a female donor with ovarian cancer.

This clonotype was observed many times. This chain uses TRBV30 with TRBJ1-1; 7 bases are a match to TRBD1. V was pared by 3 bases and J by 5 bases, with 12 bases of the junction left unmatched. Germline V lookup: CDR1 GTSNPN, CDR2 SVGIG (reference sequence). The CDR3 length is 15 residues. Here the CDR3 reads CAWSPPLRGVTEAFF. In DNA, the CDR3 is TGTGCCTGGAGCCCTCCCCTCAGGGGGGTAACTGAAGCTTTCTTT.

Ten or more counts support this clonotype. The V and J genes are TRBV4-3 and TRBJ1-2, with 10 bases identical to TRBD1. J was trimmed by 7 bases and V by 3 bases; bases with no gene match: 11. The CDR3 consists of 16 residues. Germline CDR1 reads LGHNA; CDR2 reads YSLEER. The CDR3 nucleotides are TGCGCCAGCAGCCAGGGAAGACAGGGGGCGCAGGGTGGCTACACCTTC. Translating gives CASSQGRQGAQGGYTF.

This clonotype was seen ten or more times. The gene calls are TRBV12-3 or TRBV12-4 and TRBJ2-7; D is uncertain. There are 11 residues in the CDR3. V gave up 3 bases and J gave up 2 bases, with 2 bases separating them. CDR3 amino acids: CASSFTYEQYF. The CDR3 DNA sequence: TGTGCCAGCAGTTTTACCTACGAGCAGTACTTC.

This clonotype was counted many times. The V gene is TRBV19, the J gene TRBJ1-1; D is unresolved. Germline V CDR1 and CDR2: LNHDA, SQIVND (reference sequence). The CDR3 runs 13 residues. Trimming cost V 3 bases and J 1 base, with 6 bases left between them. In DNA, the CDR3 is TGTGCCAGTAGTATTACCGGGAACACTGAAGCTTTCTTT. Amino acids: CASSITGNTEAFF.

The chain is built from TRBV29-1 and TRBJ1-2, with D perhaps TRBD1 (6 bases). The CDR3 totals 16 residues. V shed 4 bases and J shed 3 bases, with 21 bases lying between them. Germline values: CDR1 SQVTM, CDR2 ANQGSEA. DNA of the CDR3: TGCAGCGTTGGTTCGGGACAAAAAACCCCCTACTATGGCTACACCTTC. Translated: CSVGSGQKTPYYGYTF. The complete variable domain, with remaining parts taken from reference TRBV29-1 and TRBJ1-2, reads SAVISQKPSRDICQRGTSLTIQCQVDSQVTMMFWYRQQPGQSLTLIATANQGSEATYESGFVIDKFPISRPNLTFSTLTVSNMSPEDSSIYLCSVGSGQKTPYYGYTFGSGTRLTVV.

V gene TRBV7-9 combines with J gene TRBJ1-2; TRBD1 might be the D (5 bases). V was shortened by 10 bases and J by 7 bases, with 22 bases between the two germline ends. The CDR3 loop spans 14 amino acids. Germline V gives CDR1 SEHNR, CDR2 FQNEAQ (reference sequence). CDR3 nucleotides: TGTGCCATCATCTTCGGAGAGGGGTTAAGTGGCTACACCTTC. It yields the protein CAIIFGEGLSGYTF.

Comments on this clonotype: A far bigger clonotype differs at one base, so this is likely a read error. V is TRBV6-2 or TRBV6-3 and J is TRBJ2-5; a weak D match, TRBD2 (6 bases). The V gene's germline CDR1 is MNHEY and CDR2 SVGEGT. V dropped 6 bases and J dropped 11 bases, with 25 bases sitting between them. The CDR3 contains 15 residues. CDR3 sequence (DNA): TGTGCCAGCAGCCCAGTTTGGGGGGATTACAATGAGCAGTACTTC. Translated, it gives CASSPVWGDYNEQYF.

This clonotype was seen repeatedly, ten times or more. The chain uses TRBV18 and TRBJ2-5, with TRBD1 as a possible D gene (6 bases). This CDR3 has 17 amino acids. With 3 bases removed from V and 2 bases from J, the gap between germline ends came to 19 bases. Germline V CDR1 and CDR2: KGHSH, LQKENI. For the CDR3, the DNA is TGTGCCAGCTCACCGTGGCAGGGGCGAATACCTCAAGAGACCCAGTACTTC. It specifies CASSPWQGRIPQETQYF.

As regards this clonotype: A clone one base away is much larger, so this may be a read error. CDR3 sequence (DNA): TGTGCCAGCAGCTTGGCCGGGACAGCATACAATGAGCAGTACTTC. Its protein is CASSLAGTAYNEQYF. This sequence joins TRBV5-4 and TRBJ2-7; 7 bases map to TRBD1. Germline lookup yields CDR1 SGHNT and CDR2 YYREEE (reference sequence). Germline trimming cut 0 bases from V and 7 bases from J; bases unmatched to any gene: 10. The CDR3 runs to 15 residues.

In this sample, this clonotype turned up many times. This chain uses TRBV29-1 with TRBJ2-7, with D perhaps matching TRBD1 (6 bases). Trimming left V 1 base short and J 3 bases short, with 16 bases between. Germline assignment: CDR1 SQVTM and CDR2 ANQGSEA. This CDR3 is built from 15 residues. As DNA, the CDR3 is TGCAGCGTTGAAGGAGGGGGATCTACAGGCTACGAGCAGTACTTC. The encoded protein is CSVEGGGSTGYEQYF.

This clonotype was observed many times. This chain joins TRBV6-2 or TRBV6-3 and TRBJ1-1, with 9 bases fitting TRBD1. In germline, CDR1 is MNHEY, CDR2 SVGEGT. This CDR3 is 15 amino acids long. The trim removed 5 bases at V and 2 bases at J, leaving 6 bases unmatched. The CDR3, as DNA: TGTGCCAGCAGTCGTACAGGGGGCGATAACACTGAAGCTTTCTTT. As protein: CASSRTGGDNTEAFF.

This clonotype was picked up many times. The chain recombines TRBV19 with TRBJ2-1; 14 bases are a match to TRBD2. The V gene's germline CDR1 is LNHDA and CDR2 SQIVND (reference sequence). The CDR3 contains 20 residues. V shed 5 bases, J shed 0 bases, and the junction held 12 bases outside the gene matches. In nucleotides, the CDR3 is TGTGCCAGTAGTCCTCGAGGGACTAGCGGGGGCCCCAGCTCCTACAATGAGCAGTTCTTC. Translating it yields CASSPRGTSGGPSSYNEQFF. The full variable domain, rest sourced from reference TRBV19 and TRBJ2-1, is DGGITQSPKYLFRKEGQNVTLSCEQNLNHDAMYWYRQDPGQGLRLIYYSQIVNDFQKGDIAEGYSVSREKKESFPLTVTSAQKNPTAFYLCASSPRGTSGGPSSYNEQFFGPGTRLTVL.

This clonotype was seen many times. The chain is built from TRBV19 and TRBJ2-2; TRBD1 matches 9 bases. The CDR3 extends over 12 amino acids. Per germline, CDR1 LNHDA and CDR2 SQIVND (reference sequence). V gave up 11 bases and J gave up 5 bases; unmatched junction bases: 3. The CDR3: CAGGTGTGELFF. As DNA, the CDR3 is TGTGCCGGAGGGACAGGGACCGGGGAGCTGTTTTTT.

With regard to this clonotype: This likely stems from a read error, as it lies one base from a far larger clone. The chain has TRBV6-5 and TRBJ2-1; TRBD2 agrees at 10 bases. The CDR3 consists of 14 residues. Germline V CDR1 and CDR2: MNHEY, SVGAGI. Germline trimming cut 2 bases from V and 10 bases from J; bases unmatched to any gene: 5. CDR3 loop: CASSYQRGGYEQFF. CDR3 bases: TGTGCCAGCAGTTACCAGCGGGGGGGATACGAGCAGTTCTTC.